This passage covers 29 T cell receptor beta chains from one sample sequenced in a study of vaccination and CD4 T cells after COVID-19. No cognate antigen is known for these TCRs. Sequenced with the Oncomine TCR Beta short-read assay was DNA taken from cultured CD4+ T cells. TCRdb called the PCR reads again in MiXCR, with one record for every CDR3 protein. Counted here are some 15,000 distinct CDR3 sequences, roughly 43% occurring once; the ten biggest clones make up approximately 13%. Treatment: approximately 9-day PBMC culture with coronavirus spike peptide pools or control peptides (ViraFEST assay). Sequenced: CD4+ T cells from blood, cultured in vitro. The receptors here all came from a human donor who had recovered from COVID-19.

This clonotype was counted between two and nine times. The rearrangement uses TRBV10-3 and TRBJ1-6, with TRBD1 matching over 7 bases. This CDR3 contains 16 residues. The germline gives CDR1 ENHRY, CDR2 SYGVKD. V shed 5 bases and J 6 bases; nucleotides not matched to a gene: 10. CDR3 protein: CAISQPRGTANSPLHF. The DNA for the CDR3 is TGTGCCATCAGTCAACCCAGGGGGACCGCTAATTCACCCCTCCACTTT.

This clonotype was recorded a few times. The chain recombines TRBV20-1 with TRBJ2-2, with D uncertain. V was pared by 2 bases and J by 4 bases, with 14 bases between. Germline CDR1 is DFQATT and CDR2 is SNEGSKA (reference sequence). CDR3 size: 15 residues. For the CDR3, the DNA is TGCAGTGCTAGAAGAAGAGGCCCGCTCACCGGGGAGCTGTTTTTT. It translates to CSARRRGPLTGELFF.

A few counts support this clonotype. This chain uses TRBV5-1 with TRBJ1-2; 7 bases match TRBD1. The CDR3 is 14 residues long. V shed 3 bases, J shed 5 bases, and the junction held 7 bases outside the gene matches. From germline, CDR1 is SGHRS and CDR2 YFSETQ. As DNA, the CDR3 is TGCGCCAGCAGCTGGGGGACAGCCGATTATGGCTACACCTTC. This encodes CASSWGTADYGYTF. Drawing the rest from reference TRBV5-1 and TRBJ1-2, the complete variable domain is KAGVTQTPRYLIKTRGQQVTLSCSPISGHRSVSWYQQTPGQGLQFLFEYFSETQRNKGNFPGRFSGRQFSNSRSEMNVSTLELGDSALYLCASSWGTADYGYTFGSGTRLTVV.

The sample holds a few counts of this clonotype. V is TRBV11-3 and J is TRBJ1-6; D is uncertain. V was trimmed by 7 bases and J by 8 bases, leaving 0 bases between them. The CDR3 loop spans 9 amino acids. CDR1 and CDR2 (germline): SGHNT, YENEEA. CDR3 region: CASNSPLHF. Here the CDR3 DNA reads TGTGCCAGCAATTCACCCCTCCACTTT.

CDR3 sequence reads: CASSTGASRVAFF. The CDR3 DNA follows: TGTGCCAGCAGTACAGGGGCGAGCAGAGTGGCTTTCTTT. This chain links TRBV28 with TRBJ1-1, with 7 bases identical to TRBD1. CDR1 is MDHEN and CDR2 is SYDVKM in the germline V gene. This CDR3 has 13 residues. Unmatched junction bases numbered 11, after V lost 5 bases and J lost 11 bases.

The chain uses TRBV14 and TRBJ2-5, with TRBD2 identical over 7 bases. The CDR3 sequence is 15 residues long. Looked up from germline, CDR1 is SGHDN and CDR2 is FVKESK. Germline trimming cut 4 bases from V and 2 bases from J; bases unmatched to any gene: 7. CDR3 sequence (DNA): TGTGCCAGCAGCCTTGGGACTACCGGACAAGAGACCCAGTACTTC. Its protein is CASSLGTTGQETQYF.

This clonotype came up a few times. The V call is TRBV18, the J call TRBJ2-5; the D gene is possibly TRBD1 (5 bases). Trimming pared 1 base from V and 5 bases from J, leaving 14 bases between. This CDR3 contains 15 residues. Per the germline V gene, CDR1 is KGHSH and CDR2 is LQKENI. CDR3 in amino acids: CASSPRQGEGETQYF. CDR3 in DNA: TGTGCCAGCTCACCACGGCAGGGTGAAGGGGAGACCCAGTACTTC.

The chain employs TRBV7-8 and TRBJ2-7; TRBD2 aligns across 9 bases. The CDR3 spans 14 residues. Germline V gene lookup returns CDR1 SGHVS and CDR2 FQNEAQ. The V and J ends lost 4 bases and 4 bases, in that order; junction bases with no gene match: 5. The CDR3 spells CASSSREGKYEQYF. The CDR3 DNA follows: TGTGCCAGCAGCTCGCGGGAGGGGAAGTACGAGCAGTACTTC.

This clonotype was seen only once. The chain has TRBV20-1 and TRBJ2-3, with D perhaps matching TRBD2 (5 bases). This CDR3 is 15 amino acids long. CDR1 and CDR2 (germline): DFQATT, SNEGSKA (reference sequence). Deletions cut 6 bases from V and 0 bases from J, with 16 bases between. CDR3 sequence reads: CSAIGAGYSTDTQYF. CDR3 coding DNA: TGCAGTGCGATTGGTGCGGGTTATAGCACAGATACGCAGTATTTT.

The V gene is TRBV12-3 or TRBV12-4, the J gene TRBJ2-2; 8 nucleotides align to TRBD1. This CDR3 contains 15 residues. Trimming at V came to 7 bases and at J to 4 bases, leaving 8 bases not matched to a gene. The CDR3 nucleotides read TGTGCCAGCATCTTCGGACAGGGACGCACCGGGGAGCTGTTTTTT. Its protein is CASIFGQGRTGELFF.

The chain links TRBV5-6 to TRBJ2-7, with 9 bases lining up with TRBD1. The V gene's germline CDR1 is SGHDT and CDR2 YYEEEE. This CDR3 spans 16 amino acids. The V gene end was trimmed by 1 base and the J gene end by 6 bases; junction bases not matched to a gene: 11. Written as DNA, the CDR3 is TGTGCCAGCAGCTTGCGTACCGGGACAGGGTCCCTCGAGCAGTACTTC. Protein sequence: CASSLRTGTGSLEQYF.

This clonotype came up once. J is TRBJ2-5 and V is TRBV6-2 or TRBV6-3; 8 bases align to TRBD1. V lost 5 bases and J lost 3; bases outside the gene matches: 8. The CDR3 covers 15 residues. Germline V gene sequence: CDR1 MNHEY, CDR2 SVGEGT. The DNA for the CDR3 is TGTGCCAGCAGTGACTGGACAGGGCTGGAAGAGACCCAGTACTTC. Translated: CASSDWTGLEETQYF.

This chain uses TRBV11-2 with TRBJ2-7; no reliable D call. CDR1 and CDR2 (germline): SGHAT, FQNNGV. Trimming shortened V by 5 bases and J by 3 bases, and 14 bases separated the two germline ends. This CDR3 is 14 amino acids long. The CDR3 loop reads CASSQDQAGYEQYF. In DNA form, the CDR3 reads TGTGCCAGCAGCCAGGACCAAGCCGGCTACGAGCAGTACTTC.

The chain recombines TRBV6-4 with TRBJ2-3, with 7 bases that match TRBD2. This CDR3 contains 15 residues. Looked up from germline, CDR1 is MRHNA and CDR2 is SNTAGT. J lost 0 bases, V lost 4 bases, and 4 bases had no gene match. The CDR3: CASSAGLGSTDTQYF. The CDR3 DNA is TGTGCCAGCAGTGCAGGACTAGGGAGCACAGATACGCAGTATTTT.

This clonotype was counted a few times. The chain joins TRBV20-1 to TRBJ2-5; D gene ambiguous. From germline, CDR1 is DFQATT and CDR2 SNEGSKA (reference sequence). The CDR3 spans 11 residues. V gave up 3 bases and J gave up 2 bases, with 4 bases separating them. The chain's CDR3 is CSASKQETQYF. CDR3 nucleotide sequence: TGCAGTGCTAGCAAACAAGAGACCCAGTACTTC.

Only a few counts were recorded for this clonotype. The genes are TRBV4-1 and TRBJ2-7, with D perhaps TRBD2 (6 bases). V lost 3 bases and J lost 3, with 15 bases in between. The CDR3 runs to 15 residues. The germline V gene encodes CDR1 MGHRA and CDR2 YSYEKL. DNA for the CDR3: TGCGCCAGCAGCCAGCACCCGGGGGACGGCTACGAGCAGTACTTC. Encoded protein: CASSQHPGDGYEQYF.

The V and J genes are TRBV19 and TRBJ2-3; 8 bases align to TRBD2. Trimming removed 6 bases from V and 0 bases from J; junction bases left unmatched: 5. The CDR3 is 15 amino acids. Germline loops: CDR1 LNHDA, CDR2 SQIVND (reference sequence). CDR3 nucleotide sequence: TGTGCCAGTAGGCAGACTAGCGTAAGCACAGATACGCAGTATTTT. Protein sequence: CASRQTSVSTDTQYF.

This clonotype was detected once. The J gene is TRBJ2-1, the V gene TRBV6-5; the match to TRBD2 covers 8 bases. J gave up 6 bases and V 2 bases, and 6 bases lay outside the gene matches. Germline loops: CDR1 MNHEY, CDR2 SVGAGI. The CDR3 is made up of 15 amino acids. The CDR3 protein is CASSYQSGGINEQFF. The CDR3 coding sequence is TGTGCCAGCAGTTACCAGTCGGGGGGGATCAATGAGCAGTTCTTC.

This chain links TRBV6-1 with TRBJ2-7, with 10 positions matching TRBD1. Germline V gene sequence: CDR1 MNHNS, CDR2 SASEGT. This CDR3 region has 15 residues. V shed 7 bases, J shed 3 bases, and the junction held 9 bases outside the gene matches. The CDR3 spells CASKNRDRGGYEQYF. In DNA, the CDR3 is TGTGCCAGCAAAAACAGGGACAGGGGCGGCTACGAGCAGTACTTC.

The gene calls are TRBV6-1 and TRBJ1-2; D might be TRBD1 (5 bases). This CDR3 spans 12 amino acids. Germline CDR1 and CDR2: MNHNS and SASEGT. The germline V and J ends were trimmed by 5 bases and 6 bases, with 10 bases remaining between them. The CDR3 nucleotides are TGTGCCAGCAGTAAGCAGGGTGATGGCTACACCTTC. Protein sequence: CASSKQGDGYTF.

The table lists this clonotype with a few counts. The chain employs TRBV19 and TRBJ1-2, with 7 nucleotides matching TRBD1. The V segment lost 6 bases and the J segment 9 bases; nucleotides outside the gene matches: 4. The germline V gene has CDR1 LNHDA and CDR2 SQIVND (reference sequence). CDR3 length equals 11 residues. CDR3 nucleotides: TGTGCCAGTAGCAGACAGGGAAGCTACACCTTC. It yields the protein CASSRQGSYTF.

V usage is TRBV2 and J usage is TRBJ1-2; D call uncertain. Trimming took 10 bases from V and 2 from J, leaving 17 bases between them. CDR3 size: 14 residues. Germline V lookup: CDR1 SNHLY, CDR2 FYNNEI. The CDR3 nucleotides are TGTGCCACCCAGGCCGCGGACGGAAACTATGGCTACACCTTC. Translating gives CATQAADGNYGYTF.

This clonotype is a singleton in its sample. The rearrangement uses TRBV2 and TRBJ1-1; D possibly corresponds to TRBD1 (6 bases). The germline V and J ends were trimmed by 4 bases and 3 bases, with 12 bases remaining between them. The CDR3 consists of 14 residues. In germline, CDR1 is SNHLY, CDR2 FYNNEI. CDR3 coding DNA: TGTGCCAGCAGTGTGGGGGGGGCACACACTGAAGCTTTCTTT. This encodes CASSVGGAHTEAFF.

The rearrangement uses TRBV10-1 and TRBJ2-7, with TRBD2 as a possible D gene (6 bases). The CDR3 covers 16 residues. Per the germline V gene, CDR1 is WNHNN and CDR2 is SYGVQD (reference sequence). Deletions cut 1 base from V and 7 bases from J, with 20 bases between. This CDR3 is CASSELILFAGREQYF. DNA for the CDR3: TGCGCCAGCAGTGAGTTGATCTTATTCGCGGGGAGAGAGCAGTACTTC.

For the CDR3, the DNA is TGCGCCAGCAGCTTGGGACAGAGCAATCAGCCCCAGCATTTT. Residues: CASSLGQSNQPQHF. The rearrangement joins TRBV5-1 to TRBJ1-5; a weak D match, TRBD1 (5 bases). The V gene lost 0 bases and the J gene lost 1 base, with 5 bases spanning the gap. The CDR3 contains 14 residues. Germline assignment: CDR1 SGHRS and CDR2 YFSETQ. Full variable domain (missing parts from reference TRBV5-1 and TRBJ1-5): KAGVTQTPRYLIKTRGQQVTLSCSPISGHRSVSWYQQTPGQGLQFLFEYFSETQRNKGNFPGRFSGRQFSNSRSEMNVSTLELGDSALYLCASSLGQSNQPQHFGDGTRLSIL.

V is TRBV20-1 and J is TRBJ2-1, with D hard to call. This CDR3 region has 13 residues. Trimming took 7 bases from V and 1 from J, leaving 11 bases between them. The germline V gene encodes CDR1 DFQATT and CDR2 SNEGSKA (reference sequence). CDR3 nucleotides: TGCAGTGTTGGCCCCAGATCCTACAATGAGCAGTTCTTC. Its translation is CSVGPRSYNEQFF.

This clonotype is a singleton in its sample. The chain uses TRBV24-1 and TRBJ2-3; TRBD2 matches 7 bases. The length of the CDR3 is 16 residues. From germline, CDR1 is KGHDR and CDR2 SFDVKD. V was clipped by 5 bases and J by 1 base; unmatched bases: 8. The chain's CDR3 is CATSVGREGGTDTQYF. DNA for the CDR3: TGTGCCACCAGTGTGGGGAGGGAGGGCGGCACAGATACGCAGTATTTT.

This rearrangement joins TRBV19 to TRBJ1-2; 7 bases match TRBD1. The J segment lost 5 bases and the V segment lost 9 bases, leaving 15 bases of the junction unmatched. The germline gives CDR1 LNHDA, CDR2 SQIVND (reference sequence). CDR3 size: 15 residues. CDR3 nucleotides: TGTGCCAGCTCGACCAGCGGGACAGTCCTTTATGGCTACACCTTC. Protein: CASSTSGTVLYGYTF.

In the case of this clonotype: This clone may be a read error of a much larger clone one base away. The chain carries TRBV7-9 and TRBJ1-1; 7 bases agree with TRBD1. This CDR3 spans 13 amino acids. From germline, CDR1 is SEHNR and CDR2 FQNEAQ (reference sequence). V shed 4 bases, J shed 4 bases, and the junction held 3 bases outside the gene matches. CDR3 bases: TGTGCCAGCAGCTCACAGGGGAGCACTGAAGCTTTCTTT. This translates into CASSSQGSTEAFF.